The rows below give T cell receptor beta chains drawn from one sample of a study of T cell repertoires in aging, cancer and after chemotherapy. TCRdb processed the multiplex PCR reads anew with MiXCR; each CDR3 protein has one entry. The profile shows some 10,000 distinct CDR3 sequences, approximately 38% of them singletons. Sequenced: blood. These receptors were obtained from a human donor in good health. Both conserved end residues are part of each CDR3. D genes are given only for firm matches. Rows give clone size only sometimes, using once, few, many, or a class for an expanded clone.

V gene: TRBV27; J gene: TRBJ2-6; D gene: TRBD1; clone size: NA; CDR3 DNA: TGTGCCAGCAGTCCAAGGCCCGGGACAGCCTCTCGGGCCAACGTCCTGACTTTC; CDR3 protein: CASSPRPGTASRANVLTF
V gene: TRBV12-3/TRBV12-4; J gene: TRBJ2-7; D gene: NA; clone size: once; CDR3 DNA: TGTGCCAGCAGTTTAGGGGCCGAGCAGTACTTC; CDR3 protein: CASSLGAEQYF
V gene: TRBV5-1; J gene: TRBJ2-3; D gene: TRBD1; clone size: NA; CDR3 DNA: TGCGCCAGCAGCTTGGACCCCCTAGGGACAGCCACAGATACGCAGTATTTT; CDR3 protein: CASSLDPLGTATDTQYF
V gene: TRBV29-1; J gene: TRBJ2-5; D gene: NA; clone size: NA; CDR3 DNA: TGCAGCGTTGTCAGCTGGGGAGAGACCCAGCACTTC; CDR3 protein: CSVVSWGETQHF
V gene: TRBV6-1; J gene: TRBJ2-7; D gene: TRBD1; clone size: NA; CDR3 DNA: TGTGCCAGCAGCCCACAGGGGCTCCTCTCCTACGAGCAGTACTTC; CDR3 protein: CASSPQGLLSYEQYF
V gene: TRBV5-6; J gene: TRBJ2-5; D gene: TRBD2; clone size: NA; CDR3 DNA: TGTGCCAGCAGCCGGGGGACTAGAGGGTCAGAGACCCAGTACTTC; CDR3 protein: CASSRGTRGSETQYF
V gene: TRBV27; J gene: TRBJ1-4; D gene: NA; clone size: NA; CDR3 DNA: TGTGCCAGCAGTCCTCCGGGGGGTAAACTGTTTTTT; CDR3 protein: CASSPPGGKLFF
V gene: TRBV19; J gene: TRBJ1-1; D gene: NA; clone size: once; CDR3 DNA: TGTGCCAGTTCCCCACCCTTCGGCACTGAAGCTTTCTTT; CDR3 protein: CASSPPFGTEAFF
V gene: TRBV6-2/TRBV6-3; J gene: TRBJ2-7; D gene: TRBD1; clone size: few; CDR3 DNA: TGTGCCAGCAGATCGAGGACAGGGGGCGCCTACGAGCAGTACTTC; CDR3 protein: CASRSRTGGAYEQYF
V gene: TRBV5-5; J gene: TRBJ2-7; D gene: TRBD1; clone size: medium-sized; CDR3 DNA: TGTGCCAGCTGGGGCCTCGGGACAGGGTTCTACGAGCAGTACTTC; CDR3 protein: CASWGLGTGFYEQYF
V gene: TRBV11-1; J gene: TRBJ1-1; D gene: NA; clone size: NA; CDR3 DNA: TGTGCCAGCAGCCCCAGGGGCACTGAAGCTTTCTTT; CDR3 protein: CASSPRGTEAFF
V gene: TRBV5-1; J gene: TRBJ2-7; D gene: TRBD2; clone size: NA; CDR3 DNA: TGCGCCAGCAGCTCGGGACTAGCGGGAGTATACGAGCAGTACTTC; CDR3 protein: CASSSGLAGVYEQYF
V gene: TRBV29-1; J gene: TRBJ2-3; D gene: TRBD2; clone size: medium-sized; CDR3 DNA: TGCAGCGTTCTACCGGGACTAGCACCACCCCTAGATACGCAGTATTTT; CDR3 protein: CSVLPGLAPPLDTQYF
V gene: TRBV19; J gene: TRBJ1-2; D gene: NA; clone size: medium-sized; CDR3 DNA: TGTGCCAGTACGACAGTCGGCGGCTATGGCTACACCTTC; CDR3 protein: CASTTVGGYGYTF
V gene: TRBV12-3/TRBV12-4; J gene: TRBJ2-1; D gene: NA; clone size: few; CDR3 DNA: TGTGCCAGCAGTCCTCAGGTCTCCGGGGACAATGAGCAGTTCTTC; CDR3 protein: CASSPQVSGDNEQFF
V gene: TRBV6-1; J gene: TRBJ2-3; D gene: NA; clone size: few; CDR3 DNA: TGTGCCAGCAGCTTAGGAGAAGCAGATACGCAGTATTTT; CDR3 protein: CASSLGEADTQYF
V gene: TRBV29-1; J gene: TRBJ1-1; D gene: NA; clone size: few; CDR3 DNA: TGCAGCGTTGAAGATCGGGGAGGTACCACTGAAGCTTTCTTT; CDR3 protein: CSVEDRGGTTEAFF
V gene: TRBV18; J gene: TRBJ2-4; D gene: NA; clone size: once; CDR3 DNA: TGTGCCAGCTCACCACCCGGACAGAAGCTAGCCAAAAACATTCAGTACTTC; CDR3 protein: CASSPPGQKLAKNIQYF
V gene: TRBV5-6; J gene: TRBJ2-2; D gene: NA; clone size: few; CDR3 DNA: TGTGCCAGCAGCTTTCGTTCCGACTATGGACCATTTTTTTTT; CDR3 protein: CASSFRSDYGPFFF
V gene: TRBV24-1; J gene: TRBJ1-5; D gene: NA; clone size: NA; CDR3 DNA: TGTGCCACCAGTGATCACAGGGTCAATCAGCCCCAGCATTTT; CDR3 protein: CATSDHRVNQPQHF
V gene: TRBV6-1; J gene: TRBJ1-1; D gene: NA; clone size: NA; CDR3 DNA: TGTGCCAGCACCCGGGGGAACACTGAAGCTTTCTTT; CDR3 protein: CASTRGNTEAFF
V gene: TRBV7-2; J gene: TRBJ2-7; D gene: TRBD2; clone size: NA; CDR3 DNA: TGTGCCAGCAGCTCGGGGGGACTAGCGGGACGCTACGAGCAGTACTTC; CDR3 protein: CASSSGGLAGRYEQYF
V gene: TRBV6-1; J gene: TRBJ1-1; D gene: NA; clone size: NA; CDR3 DNA: TGTGCCAGCAGTGAAGGGGGTGTAAACACTGAAGCTTTCTTT; CDR3 protein: CASSEGGVNTEAFF
V gene: TRBV27; J gene: TRBJ2-2; D gene: TRBD1; clone size: few; CDR3 DNA: TGTGCCAGCACTGGACAGGGTGGAATAGCCGGGGAGCTGTTTTTT; CDR3 protein: CASTGQGGIAGELFF
V gene: TRBV6-5; J gene: TRBJ2-2; D gene: NA; clone size: medium-sized; CDR3 DNA: TGTGCCAGCAGCCGCGGACTGAACACCGGGGAGCTGTTTTTT; CDR3 protein: CASSRGLNTGELFF
V gene: TRBV15; J gene: TRBJ2-4; D gene: NA; clone size: NA; CDR3 DNA: TGTGCCACCAGCAGAGGAGGGGGGAAGGGCGATGGCATTCAGTACTTC; CDR3 protein: CATSRGGGKGDGIQYF
V gene: TRBV18; J gene: TRBJ2-3; D gene: TRBD1; clone size: few; CDR3 DNA: TGTGCCAGCCCGACACAGGGGCTTAGGGGCACAGATACGCAGTATTTT; CDR3 protein: CASPTQGLRGTDTQYF
V gene: TRBV11-1; J gene: TRBJ2-5; D gene: TRBD2; clone size: medium-sized; CDR3 DNA: TGTGCCAGCAGCCATTTGACTAGCGACCAAGAGACCCAGTACTTC; CDR3 protein: CASSHLTSDQETQYF
V gene: TRBV6-5; J gene: TRBJ1-2; D gene: NA; clone size: few; CDR3 DNA: TGTGCCAGCAGACGACAACAGGTTACAGATGGCTACACCTTC; CDR3 protein: CASRRQQVTDGYTF
V gene: TRBV6-5; J gene: TRBJ1-3; D gene: NA; clone size: NA; CDR3 DNA: TGTGCCAGCAGTCTCTCCCCACCCCCCTCTGGAAACACCATATATTTT; CDR3 protein: CASSLSPPPSGNTIYF
V gene: TRBV5-5; J gene: TRBJ1-2; D gene: NA; clone size: NA; CDR3 DNA: TGTGCCAGCAGCTTGAGGGGCAGAGAGGGGATTCGATATGGCTACACCTTC; CDR3 protein: CASSLRGREGIRYGYTF
V gene: TRBV29-1; J gene: TRBJ2-5; D gene: NA; clone size: medium-sized; CDR3 DNA: TGCAGCGTTGATAAGGGGAGTGAGACCCAGTACTTC; CDR3 protein: CSVDKGSETQYF
V gene: TRBV7-2; J gene: TRBJ2-5; D gene: NA; clone size: NA; CDR3 DNA: TGTGCCAGCAGCCATGACATGGGACAAGAGACCCAGTACTTC; CDR3 protein: CASSHDMGQETQYF
V gene: TRBV5-1; J gene: TRBJ2-1; D gene: NA; clone size: NA; CDR3 DNA: TGCGCCAGCAGCTCAATATCCGATGAGCAGTTCTTC; CDR3 protein: CASSSISDEQFF
V gene: TRBV6-1; J gene: TRBJ2-5; D gene: TRBD1; clone size: NA; CDR3 DNA: TGTTTGGGGACAGGGGCCCCACAAGAGACCCAGTACTTC; CDR3 protein: CLGTGAPQETQYF
V gene: TRBV27; J gene: TRBJ2-1; D gene: NA; clone size: NA; CDR3 DNA: TGTGCCAGCAGTTTTTCAGCAGTGCTCTACAATGAGCAGTTCTTC; CDR3 protein: CASSFSAVLYNEQFF
V gene: TRBV18; J gene: TRBJ1-2; D gene: NA; clone size: NA; CDR3 DNA: TGTGCCAGCTCACCGGTCGTGGTGGACTATGGCTACACCTTC; CDR3 protein: CASSPVVVDYGYTF
V gene: TRBV30; J gene: TRBJ2-3; D gene: NA; clone size: medium-sized; CDR3 DNA: TGTGCCTGGGACAGCCGCACAGATACGCAGTATTTT; CDR3 protein: CAWDSRTDTQYF
V gene: TRBV6-6; J gene: TRBJ2-2; D gene: TRBD1; clone size: few; CDR3 DNA: TGTGCCAGTAGAGGGACAGTGAACACCGGGGAGCTGTTTTTT; CDR3 protein: CASRGTVNTGELFF
V gene: TRBV27; J gene: TRBJ2-7; D gene: NA; clone size: NA; CDR3 DNA: TGTGCCAGCCGACGACTAGGACAGTCCTACGAGCAGTACTTC; CDR3 protein: CASRRLGQSYEQYF
V gene: TRBV19; J gene: TRBJ2-2; D gene: TRBD1; clone size: NA; CDR3 DNA: TGTGCCAGTAGCCATGGACAGGGGGCGATCGGGGAGCTGTTTTTT; CDR3 protein: CASSHGQGAIGELFF
V gene: TRBV6-6; J gene: TRBJ2-3; D gene: TRBD1; clone size: NA; CDR3 DNA: TGTGCCAGCACTCCAGGGGGCGCGCAGTATTTT; CDR3 protein: CASTPGGAQYF
V gene: TRBV19; J gene: TRBJ1-4; D gene: NA; clone size: NA; CDR3 DNA: TGTGCCAGTAGAGGGGGGAGGGATGAAAAACTGTTTTTT; CDR3 protein: CASRGGRDEKLFF
V gene: TRBV5-6; J gene: TRBJ2-4; D gene: TRBD2; clone size: NA; CDR3 DNA: TGTGCCAGCAGCTCTCGGGTGGAGCGGGAGGTTCAGTACTTC; CDR3 protein: CASSSRVEREVQYF
V gene: TRBV5-4; J gene: TRBJ2-3; D gene: NA; clone size: NA; CDR3 DNA: TGTGCCAGCAGCTTAAGGCTGGCGGGGCCCACAGATACGCAGTATTTT; CDR3 protein: CASSLRLAGPTDTQYF
V gene: TRBV5-1; J gene: TRBJ2-7; D gene: TRBD1; clone size: NA; CDR3 DNA: TGCGCCAGCAGCTTGGAGGGACAGATCTACGAGCAGTACTTC; CDR3 protein: CASSLEGQIYEQYF
V gene: TRBV27; J gene: TRBJ2-2; D gene: TRBD1; clone size: NA; CDR3 DNA: TGTGCCAGCAGTTTGGGGACAGGGGTATCCGGGGAGCTGTTTTTT; CDR3 protein: CASSLGTGVSGELFF
V gene: TRBV19; J gene: TRBJ1-2; D gene: TRBD1; clone size: few; CDR3 DNA: TGTGGGACGAGAGGGGGCGCAAATGGCTACACCTTC; CDR3 protein: CGTRGGANGYTF
V gene: TRBV19; J gene: TRBJ2-7; D gene: NA; clone size: medium-sized; CDR3 DNA: TGTGCCAGTAGTATAGATCTTAAGGGCTCCTACGAGCAGTACTTC; CDR3 protein: CASSIDLKGSYEQYF
V gene: TRBV12-3/TRBV12-4; J gene: TRBJ1-1; D gene: NA; clone size: few; CDR3 DNA: TGTGCCAGCAGTTCCCCGGGGATGAACACTGAAGCTTTCTTT; CDR3 protein: CASSSPGMNTEAFF
V gene: TRBV7-2; J gene: TRBJ2-3; D gene: TRBD2; clone size: NA; CDR3 DNA: TGTGCCAGCAGCTTTCGAGCGGGAACTAGCACAGATACGCAGTATTTT; CDR3 protein: CASSFRAGTSTDTQYF
V gene: TRBV7-6; J gene: TRBJ1-1; D gene: TRBD1; clone size: NA; CDR3 DNA: TGTGCCAGCAGCTCCGGACAGGGAGAAGCTTTCTTT; CDR3 protein: CASSSGQGEAFF
V gene: TRBV12-3/TRBV12-4; J gene: TRBJ2-7; D gene: TRBD2; clone size: once; CDR3 DNA: TGTGCCAGCAGGACATCTCTAGCGGGAGACTCCTACGAGCAGTACTTC; CDR3 protein: CASRTSLAGDSYEQYF
V gene: TRBV12-3/TRBV12-4; J gene: TRBJ2-5; D gene: TRBD2; clone size: few; CDR3 DNA: TGTGCCAGCAGTTTCGGGGGGGTCAAAGAGACCCAGTACTTC; CDR3 protein: CASSFGGVKETQYF